The 23 T cell receptor beta chains presented below share a single source sample, sequenced in a study of cytomegalovirus exposure and HLA in healthy donors. The PCR made use of 60 Vbeta and 13 Jbeta primers. The protocol was immunoSEQ multiplex PCR, while the TCRdb copy is restricted to in-frame clones and leaves out a portion. The data hold about 76,000 clones, with around 72% observed a single time. Source material: PBMCs. The receptors stem from a middle-aged woman in good health and CMV-seropositive.

This clone appeared a single time. The rearrangement links TRBV29-1 to TRBJ1-1; D is uncertain. Trimming took 6 bases from V and 1 from J, leaving 18 bases between them. CDR3 length equals 15 residues. The germline gives CDR1 SQVTM, CDR2 ANQGSEA. The CDR3 DNA sequence: TGCAGCGTATTGCGGGCCTGGTCCCAGAACACTGAAGCTTTCTTT. It yields the protein CSVLRAWSQNTEAFF.

The rearrangement joins TRBV30 to TRBJ1-2; D call uncertain. V shed 2 bases and J shed 2 bases, with 3 bases lying between them. CDR1 is GTSNPN and CDR2 is SVGIG in the germline V gene (reference sequence). The CDR3 is 11 amino acids. The CDR3 is CAWSLNYGYTF. In DNA, the CDR3 is TGTGCCTGGAGTCTGAACTATGGCTACACCTTC.

The chain recombines TRBV30 with TRBJ2-7; TRBD1 aligns across 9 bases. Germline CDR1 is GTSNPN and CDR2 is SVGIG (reference sequence). With V trimmed by 5 bases and J by 5 bases, 7 bases remained unmatched. CDR3 length: 13 amino acids. The CDR3 sequence is CAWVGQGLNEQYF. The CDR3 nucleotides read TGTGCCTGGGTAGGACAGGGGCTTAACGAGCAGTACTTC. The variable domain in full, completed from reference TRBV30 and TRBJ2-7, reads SQTIHQWPATLVQPVGSPLSLECTVEGTSNPNLYWYRQAAGRGLQLLFYSVGIGQISSEVPQNLSASRPQDRQFILSSKKLLLSDSGFYLCAWVGQGLNEQYFGPGTRLTVT.

This chain links TRBV6-5 with TRBJ1-2, with 9 bases that match TRBD1. With V trimmed by 6 bases and J by 1 base, 3 bases remained unmatched. CDR3 length equals 14 residues. Germline V gives CDR1 MNHEY, CDR2 SVGAGI. In nucleotides, the CDR3 is TGTGCCAGCAGGGGACAGGGCTTTAACTATGGCTACACCTTC. Translating it yields CASRGQGFNYGYTF.

This chain links TRBV5-6 with TRBJ1-5; 10 nucleotides agree with TRBD1. The CDR3 runs to 15 residues. Germline CDR1 and CDR2: SGHDT and YYEEEE. V dropped 4 bases and J dropped 6; count of bases not matched to a gene: 7. The CDR3 loop is CASSAAGQGTQPQHF. CDR3 nucleotides: TGTGCCAGCAGCGCCGCGGGACAGGGGACTCAGCCCCAGCATTTT.

The rearrangement links TRBV27 to TRBJ1-1, with 8 positions matching TRBD1. After removal of 5 bases from V and 4 bases from J, the junction contained 12 bases not matched to a gene. The CDR3 totals 16 residues. Germline lookup yields CDR1 MNHEY and CDR2 SMNVEV (reference sequence). CDR3 sequence: CASSPETGETTTEAFF. CDR3 nucleotide sequence: TGTGCCAGCAGTCCCGAGACAGGGGAAACGACCACTGAAGCTTTCTTT.

The CDR3 here is CASSTDRGLETQYF. DNA of the CDR3: TGTGCCAGTAGTACGGACAGGGGTTTGGAGACCCAGTACTTC. V and J are TRBV19 and TRBJ2-5, with TRBD1 matching over 9 bases. The CDR3 has 14 residues. V shed 4 bases and J 5 bases; nucleotides not matched to a gene: 5. The germline gives CDR1 LNHDA, CDR2 SQIVND (reference sequence).

The chain carries TRBV30 and TRBJ1-2, with TRBD1 as a possible D gene (6 bases). V was trimmed by 2 bases and J by 7 bases, leaving 11 bases between them. CDR3 size: 12 residues. CDR1 and CDR2 (germline): GTSNPN, SVGIG (reference sequence). CDR3 residues: CAWSMGAGGYTF. DNA of the CDR3: TGTGCCTGGAGTATGGGGGCTGGTGGCTACACCTTC.

The chain employs TRBV5-4 and TRBJ1-2, with D perhaps TRBD1 (6 bases). The CDR3 has 15 amino acids. Trimming removed 4 bases at V and 6 bases at J, with 19 bases between. Germline V gives CDR1 SGHNT, CDR2 YYREEE (reference sequence). CDR3 sequence: CASSPIQGNKDGYTF. The CDR3 bases are TGTGCCAGCAGCCCCATACAGGGAAATAAGGATGGCTACACCTTC.

V is TRBV7-2 and J is TRBJ1-2; D gene uncertain. CDR3 length: 13 residues. V was shortened by 5 bases and J by 14 bases, with 21 bases between the two germline ends. The germline V gene encodes CDR1 SGHTA and CDR2 FQGNSA. CDR3 loop: CASSPSRLGILTF. DNA of the CDR3: TGTGCCAGCAGCCCTAGCCGTTTGGGGATTTTAACCTTC.

The chain uses TRBV28 and TRBJ2-1; TRBD2 is a possible D gene (5 bases). Germline V CDR1 and CDR2: MDHEN, SYDVKM. The CDR3 has 13 amino acids. Between the trimmed V and J ends, which lost 6 bases and 12 bases, there was a span of 18 bases. The CDR3 is CASRSLASTGQFF. The CDR3 DNA reads TGTGCCAGCAGATCCTTAGCGTCTACGGGGCAGTTCTTC.

The V call is TRBV4-3, the J call TRBJ1-4, with D unclear. Germline V gene data show CDR1 as LGHNA and CDR2 as YSLEER. V shed 0 bases and J shed 7 bases, with 18 bases lying between them. The CDR3 is made up of 17 amino acids. DNA of the CDR3: TGCGCCAGCAGCCAAGAAATAGGAGGATCGGCGGTTGAAAAACTGTTTTTT. Translated, it gives CASSQEIGGSAVEKLFF.

In this sample, this clone is medium-sized. The chain joins TRBV6-5 to TRBJ2-1; D gene unclear. V shed 4 bases and J shed 13 bases, with 11 bases lying between them. The CDR3 has 11 residues. CDR1 and CDR2 from the germline V gene are MNHEY and SVGAGI. CDR3 amino acids: CASSSGSYQFF. CDR3 DNA: TGTGCCAGCAGTTCCGGGTCATACCAGTTCTTC.

This clone was recorded a few times. The V call is TRBV6-1, the J call TRBJ2-7; 9 nucleotides match TRBD1. The germline V gene has CDR1 MNHNS and CDR2 SASEGT. V lost 6 bases to trimming and J lost 3 bases; unmatched junction nucleotides: 6. The length of the CDR3 is 14 residues. The CDR3, as DNA: TGTGCCAGCAGGCCCGGACAGGGGAACTACGAGCAGTACTTC. Translation gives CASRPGQGNYEQYF.

The rearrangement uses TRBV19 and TRBJ2-7, with 9 bases identical to TRBD2. Germline V lookup: CDR1 LNHDA, CDR2 SQIVND (reference sequence). Losses at the gene ends were 8 bases for V and 3 bases for J; bases not matched to a gene: 11. This CDR3 has 15 amino acids. CDR3 loop: CASRPGLARDYEQYF. The CDR3 nucleotides read TGTGCCAGTCGACCGGGACTAGCTCGGGACTACGAGCAGTACTTC. Using reference TRBV19 and TRBJ2-7 for the parts outside the CDR3, the full variable domain is DGGITQSPKYLFRKEGQNVTLSCEQNLNHDAMYWYRQDPGQGLRLIYYSQIVNDFQKGDIAEGYSVSREKKESFPLTVTSAQKNPTAFYLCASRPGLARDYEQYFGPGTRLTVT.

This chain joins TRBV14 and TRBJ2-1; TRBD1 agrees at 7 bases. The CDR3 is made up of 14 amino acids. Germline V lookup: CDR1 SGHDN, CDR2 FVKESK. V trimming: 8 bases; J trimming: 5 bases; junction bases outside the gene matches: 9. CDR3 sequence reads: CASAGTAKHNEQFF. The CDR3 nucleotides are TGTGCCAGCGCAGGGACAGCGAAACACAATGAGCAGTTCTTC.

This clone showed up just a few times. This chain uses TRBV4-3 with TRBJ2-1; maybe TRBD1 (6 bases). The CDR3 consists of 16 residues. Germline V gene sequence: CDR1 LGHNA, CDR2 YSLEER. Deletions cut 0 bases from V and 3 bases from J, with 12 bases between. The CDR3, as DNA: TGCGCCAGCAGCCAAGATAGTGGGACACACTACAATGAGCAGTTCTTC. This codes for CASSQDSGTHYNEQFF.

A few counts support this clone. V usage is TRBV27 and J usage is TRBJ2-5; TRBD2 matches 14 bases. V was clipped by 5 bases and J by 0 bases; unmatched bases: 8. This CDR3 is built from 18 residues. In germline, CDR1 is MNHEY, CDR2 SMNVEV (reference sequence). The CDR3 protein is CASSPGLAGAPYQETQYF. CDR3 nucleotide sequence: TGTGCCAGCAGTCCGGGACTAGCGGGAGCCCCGTACCAAGAGACCCAGTACTTC.

J is TRBJ2-1 and V is TRBV30; TRBD2 aligns across 10 bases. Germline assignment: CDR1 GTSNPN and CDR2 SVGIG (reference sequence). V lost 3 bases to trimming and J lost 13 bases; unmatched junction nucleotides: 6. The CDR3 is 12 amino acids. CDR3 in amino acids: CAWRIAGGPQFF. CDR3 sequence (DNA): TGTGCCTGGAGAATAGCGGGGGGCCCTCAGTTCTTC.

The V call is TRBV10-3, the J call TRBJ2-2; tentatively, D is TRBD1 (6 bases). This CDR3 is 13 amino acids long. Germline V gene data show CDR1 as ENHRY and CDR2 as SYGVKD. V was clipped by 5 bases and J by 6 bases, with 10 bases between them. CDR3 amino acids: CAISPTGPGELFF. Here the CDR3 DNA reads TGTGCCATCAGTCCTACAGGGCCCGGGGAGCTGTTTTTT.

This chain joins TRBV19 and TRBJ1-1; D uncertain. CDR3 length: 13 amino acids. Trimming pared 3 bases from V and 1 base from J, leaving 6 bases between. The germline V gene has CDR1 LNHDA and CDR2 SQIVND (reference sequence). The CDR3 protein is CASSIRQNTEAFF. DNA of the CDR3: TGTGCCAGTAGTATTCGACAGAACACTGAAGCTTTCTTT.

This CDR3 is CASNPGLGGNQPQHF. DNA for the CDR3: TGTGCCAGCAACCCCGGATTGGGGGGTAATCAGCCCCAGCATTTT. The chain carries TRBV6-6 and TRBJ1-5; D is possibly TRBD1 (5 bases). The germline CDR1 and CDR2 sequences are MNHNY and SVGAGI (reference sequence). The ends were cut back, 7 bases at V and 4 bases at J, with 17 bases in the middle. This CDR3 is built from 15 residues.

V usage is TRBV27 and J usage is TRBJ2-5; D call uncertain. The CDR3 is 11 amino acids. V gave up 6 bases and J gave up 4 bases, with 6 bases separating them. CDR1 MNHEY and CDR2 SMNVEV come from the germline V gene (reference sequence). The CDR3 bases are TGTGCCAGCAGGCGGCTAGAGACCCAGTACTTC. It codes for CASRRLETQYF.